There are a few counts of the clone carrying this TCR beta chain. These data originate in a study of T cells in Graves' hyperthyroidism and ophthalmopathy. Across the whole study: Before treatment of any kind, peripheral blood was taken at initial diagnosis.

The diagnostic basis comprised clinical symptoms, serum thyroxine and TRAb, thyroid ultrasound and orbital computed tomography. Germline lookup yields CDR1 LNHDA and CDR2 SQIVND (reference sequence). This CDR3 is 18 amino acids long. The ends were cut back, 6 bases at V and 1 base at J, with 24 bases in the middle. Researchers took RNA transcripts and amplified the TCR beta CDR3 regions from them. Using the HTBI primer set, a first-round RT-PCR was run on the TCR CDR3. Each CDR3 protein is one row after TCRdb ran MiXCR on the multiplex PCR reads. The sample has about 600,000 distinct CDR3 sequences; about a sixth are singletons.

The receptor's source is a woman between 40 and 50 years old with Graves' ophthalmopathy. Sequences were obtained from blood. The rearrangement uses TRBV19 and TRBJ1-2, with D possibly matching TRBD1 (5 bases). In nucleotides, the CDR3 is TGTGCCAGTAGGAACCACCCGGGGCGAGGGAGTGGTAACTATGGCTACACCTTC. This encodes CASRNHPGRGSGNYGYTF.